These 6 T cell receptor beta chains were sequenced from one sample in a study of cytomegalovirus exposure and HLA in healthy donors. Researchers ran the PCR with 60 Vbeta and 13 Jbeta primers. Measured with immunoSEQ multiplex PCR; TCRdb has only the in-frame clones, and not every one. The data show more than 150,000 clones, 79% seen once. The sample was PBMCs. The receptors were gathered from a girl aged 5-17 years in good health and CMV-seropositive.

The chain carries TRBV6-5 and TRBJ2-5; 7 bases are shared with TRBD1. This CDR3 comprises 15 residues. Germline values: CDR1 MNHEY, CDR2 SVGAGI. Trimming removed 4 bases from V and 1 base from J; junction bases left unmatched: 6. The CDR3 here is CASSSTWDSQETQYF. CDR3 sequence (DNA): TGTGCCAGCAGTTCTACCTGGGACAGCCAAGAGACCCAGTACTTC.

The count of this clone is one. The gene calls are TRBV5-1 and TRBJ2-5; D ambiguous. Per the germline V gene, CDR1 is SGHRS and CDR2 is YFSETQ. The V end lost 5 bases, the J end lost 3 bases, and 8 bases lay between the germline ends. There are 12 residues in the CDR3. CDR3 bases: TGCGCCAGCAGGACTCAAGAAGAGACCCAGTACTTC. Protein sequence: CASRTQEETQYF.

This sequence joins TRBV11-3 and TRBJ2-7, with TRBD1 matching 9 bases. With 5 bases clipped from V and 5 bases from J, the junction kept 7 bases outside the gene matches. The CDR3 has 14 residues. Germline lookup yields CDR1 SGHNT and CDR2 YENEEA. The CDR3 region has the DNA TGTGCCAGCAGCCCGTTGGACAGGGGCCACGAGCAGTACTTC. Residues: CASSPLDRGHEQYF.

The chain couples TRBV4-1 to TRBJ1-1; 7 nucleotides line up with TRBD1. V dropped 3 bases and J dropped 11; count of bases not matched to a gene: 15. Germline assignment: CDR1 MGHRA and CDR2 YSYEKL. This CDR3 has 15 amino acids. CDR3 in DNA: TGCGCCAGCAGCCACCCTTCGGGGGACAGCCGTGAGGCTTTCTTT. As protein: CASSHPSGDSREAFF.

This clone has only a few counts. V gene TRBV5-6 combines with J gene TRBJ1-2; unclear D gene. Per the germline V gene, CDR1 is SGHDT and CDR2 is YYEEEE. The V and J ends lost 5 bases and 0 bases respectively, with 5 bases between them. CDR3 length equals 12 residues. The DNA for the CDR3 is TGTGCCAGCAGTATAGCTAACTATGGCTACACCTTC. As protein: CASSIANYGYTF.

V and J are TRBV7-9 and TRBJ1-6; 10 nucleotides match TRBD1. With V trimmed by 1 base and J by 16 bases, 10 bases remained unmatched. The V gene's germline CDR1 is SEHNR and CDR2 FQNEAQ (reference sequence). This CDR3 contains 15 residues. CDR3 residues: CASSLGTGTGAPLHF. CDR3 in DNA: TGTGCCAGCAGCTTAGGGACCGGGACAGGGGCCCCACTCCACTTT.